Below, one T cell receptor (beta chain) is given with its context. The antigen is not known. PCR was performed using 60 Vbeta and 13 Jbeta primers. Profiled with immunoSEQ multiplex PCR; TCRdb holds only in-frame clones, not every one. Among 150,000 to 200,000 clones, 70% to 90% were seen once, and the ten largest hold more than 2%. These data belong to a study of cytomegalovirus exposure and HLA in healthy donors. The CDR3 totals 11 residues. The ends were cut back, 3 bases at V and 4 bases at J, with 2 bases in the middle. The germline V gene encodes CDR1 PRHDT and CDR2 FYEKMQ (reference sequence). The study, taken as a whole, reports: It was reported that TCR beta sequences correctly inferred the HLA-A and HLA-B alleles for most subjects. TCR beta chains numbering some 150 were designated cytomegalovirus-associated. Data from an earlier analysis indicated that most TCR beta V segments were productive either about 87% or about 30% of the time.

The genes are TRBV13 and TRBJ2-3, with no clear D. This receptor was taken from a man aged 18 to 30 in good health and CMV-seropositive. Sequencing was carried out using PBMCs. DNA of the CDR3: TGTGCCAGCAGCTTCTCAGATACGCAGTATTTT. As protein: CASSFSDTQYF.